This T cell receptor (beta chain) came from a study of T cells in Graves' hyperthyroidism and ophthalmopathy. Patients were excluded because of uncontrolled infection, other autoimmune disease, pregnancy or lactation. Germline CDR1 and CDR2: ENHRY and SYGVKD. The CDR3 spans 15 residues. Of note for this clonotype: The antigen is undetermined. One end of the junction varies from germline; a read error may be responsible.

From RNA transcripts, TCR beta CDR3 regions were amplified. An initial round of RT-PCR targeting the TCR CDR3 relied on the HTBI primer set. TCRdb itself ran the multiplex PCR reads through MiXCR, one entry per CDR3 protein. Here the sample spans around 600,000 distinct CDR3 sequences, 45% being singletons. General study results and limits: Most expanded thyroid clonotypes above 0.001 also appeared in blood. Ophthalmopathy was model-predicted a median about 6.7 months pre-onset. By a 13 V-J model, ophthalmopathy was set apart from stable hyperthyroidism.

The V gene is TRBV10-3, the J gene TRBJ1-2; 10 bases align to TRBD1. Sequencing input: peripheral blood or thyroid tissue (not recorded which). The TCR comes from an adult man with Graves' disease, either hyperthyroidism or ophthalmopathy (not recorded which). For the CDR3, the DNA is TGTGCCAGCAGTGACTCGGAGACAGGGGGCGAAGTTTACACCTTC. Its translation: CASSDSETGGEVYTF.